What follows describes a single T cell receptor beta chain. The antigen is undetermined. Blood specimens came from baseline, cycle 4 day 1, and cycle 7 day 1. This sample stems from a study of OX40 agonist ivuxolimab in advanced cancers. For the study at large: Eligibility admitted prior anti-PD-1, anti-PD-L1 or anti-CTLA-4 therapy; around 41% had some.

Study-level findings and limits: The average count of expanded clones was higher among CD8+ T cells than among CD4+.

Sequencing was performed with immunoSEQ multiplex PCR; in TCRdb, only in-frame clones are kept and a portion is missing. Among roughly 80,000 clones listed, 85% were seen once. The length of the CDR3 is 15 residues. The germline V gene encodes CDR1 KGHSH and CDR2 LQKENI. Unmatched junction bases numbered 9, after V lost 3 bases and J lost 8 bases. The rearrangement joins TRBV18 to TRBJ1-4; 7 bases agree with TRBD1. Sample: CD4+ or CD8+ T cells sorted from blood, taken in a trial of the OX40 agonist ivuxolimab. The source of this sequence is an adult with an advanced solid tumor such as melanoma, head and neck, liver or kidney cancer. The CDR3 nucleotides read TGTGCCAGCTCACCGACGACTGACAGGGCCGAAAAACTGTTTTTT. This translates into CASSPTTDRAEKLFF.